These 18 T cell receptor beta chains originate from one sample sequenced in a study of regulatory T cells in long-lasting Graves disease. Sequencing libraries for TCR beta were prepared with iRepertoire HTBI primers and Arm-PCR of CDR3 regions. Via MiXCR, TCRdb re-called the multiplex PCR reads, giving one row per CDR3 protein. The sample carries 400,000 to 500,000 distinct CDR3 sequences, 20% to 25% recorded once. Time point in this sample: persistent/refractory GD, antithyroid drugs over 5 years with positive TRAb. The TCR library was prepared using RNA isolated from PBMCs. The specimen comprised peripheral blood mononuclear cells (PBMCs), sampled when the disease was refractory, from a patient treated with antithyroid drugs. The receptor source for this set is a female donor with Graves disease.

This clonotype was recorded a few times. This chain uses TRBV28 with TRBJ2-5; TRBD2 matches at 8 bases. The DNA end favors TRBJ2-7, so the J call may be wrong. CDR1 and CDR2 from the germline V gene are MDHEN and SYDVKM. The CDR3 loop spans 15 amino acids. The CDR3 protein is CASSPTSGSLYEQYF. The CDR3 DNA follows: TGTGCCAGCAGTCCTACCAGCGGGAGTTTGTACGAGCAGTACTTC.

The sample holds many counts of this clonotype. This chain uses TRBV10-3 with TRBJ1-1, with D maybe TRBD1 (5 bases). This CDR3 region has 14 residues. V was clipped by 2 bases and J by 1 base, with 8 bases between them. The germline gives CDR1 ENHRY, CDR2 SYGVKD. This CDR3 reads CAISESQGNTEAFF. The CDR3 bases are TGTGCCATCAGTGAGAGCCAGGGGAACACTGAAGCTTTCTTT.

Ten or more counts support this clonotype. The chain couples TRBV30 to TRBJ1-1; tentative D call: TRBD1 (5 bases). V was trimmed by 3 bases and J by 5 bases, leaving 13 bases between them. Germline values: CDR1 GTSNPN, CDR2 SVGIG (reference sequence). The CDR3 is 13 amino acids. This chain's CDR3 is CAWSTMEGTEAFF. CDR3 coding DNA: TGTGCCTGGAGCACAATGGAGGGGACTGAAGCTTTCTTT.

The sample holds a few counts of this clonotype. This chain joins TRBV13 and TRBJ2-7; tentative D call: TRBD1 (6 bases). CDR1 is PRHDT and CDR2 is FYEKMQ in the germline V gene (reference sequence). The V end lost 7 bases, the J end lost 1 base, and 14 bases lay between the germline ends. This CDR3 region has 14 residues. The CDR3 protein is CASTAWTDSYEQYF. CDR3 coding DNA: TGTGCCAGCACTGCCTGGACAGATTCCTACGAGCAGTACTTC.

This rearrangement joins TRBV11-2 to TRBJ1-3; a weak D match, TRBD1 (6 bases). Germline CDR1 and CDR2: SGHAT and FQNNGV. V lost 5 bases to trimming and J lost 0 bases, with 23 bases between them. The CDR3 covers 19 residues. CDR3 DNA sequence: TGTGCCAGCAGCCGGTTTGGAGGCCTGGGGGCTTACTCTGGAAACACCATATATTTT. Protein: CASSRFGGLGAYSGNTIYF.

This clonotype was seen only a few times. CDR3 sequence (DNA): TGTGCCAGCAGTTCGGGACAGGGGGCCTACAATGAGCAGTTCTTC. Encoded protein: CASSSGQGAYNEQFF. This chain links TRBV28 with TRBJ2-1; 11 bases are shared with TRBD1. J was trimmed by 2 bases and V by 4 bases; bases with no gene match: 1. Looked up from germline, CDR1 is MDHEN and CDR2 is SYDVKM. This CDR3 has 15 amino acids.

This clonotype was counted many times. The V gene is TRBV20-1, the J gene TRBJ1-5; D is ambiguous. From germline, CDR1 is DFQATT and CDR2 SNEGSKA (reference sequence). V lost 6 bases and J 1 base, leaving 7 bases between the germline ends. This CDR3 spans 12 amino acids. The CDR3 protein is CSARRSNQPQHF. The CDR3 DNA is TGCAGTGCAAGGAGGAGCAATCAGCCCCAGCATTTT.

This clonotype was picked up a small number of times. This chain joins TRBV30 and TRBJ2-7; D is unclear. The length of the CDR3 is 12 residues. Deletions cut 0 bases from V and 0 bases from J, with 3 bases between. Germline CDR1 reads GTSNPN; CDR2 reads SVGIG (reference sequence). The DNA for the CDR3 is TGTGCCTGGAGTGTAACCTCCTACGAGCAGTACTTC. This translates into CAWSVTSYEQYF. The full variable domain, its missing parts supplied by reference TRBV30 and TRBJ2-7, is SQTIHQWPATLVQPVGSPLSLECTVEGTSNPNLYWYRQAAGRGLQLLFYSVGIGQISSEVPQNLSASRPQDRQFILSSKKLLLSDSGFYLCAWSVTSYEQYFGPGTRLTVT.

V is TRBV20-1 and J is TRBJ1-2; unclear D gene. Deletions cut 3 bases from V and 4 bases from J, with 18 bases between. Germline CDR1 reads DFQATT; CDR2 reads SNEGSKA (reference sequence). CDR3 length equals 15 residues. CDR3 nucleotides: TGCAGTGCTAGTCTGATCGTCCGCCGGTCCTATGGCTACACCTTC. It codes for CSASLIVRRSYGYTF.

The table lists this clonotype with a few counts. The chain carries TRBV19 and TRBJ1-5; 7 nucleotides line up with TRBD1. The CDR3 totals 13 residues. The germline V gene has CDR1 LNHDA and CDR2 SQIVND (reference sequence). With V trimmed by 7 bases and J by 2 bases, 2 bases remained unmatched. DNA of the CDR3: TGTGCCAGTACAGGGACAGGCAATCAGCCCCAGCATTTT. It encodes CASTGTGNQPQHF. The variable domain in full, with the rest retrieved from reference TRBV19 and TRBJ1-5, is DGGITQSPKYLFRKEGQNVTLSCEQNLNHDAMYWYRQDPGQGLRLIYYSQIVNDFQKGDIAEGYSVSREKKESFPLTVTSAQKNPTAFYLCASTGTGNQPQHFGDGTRLSIL.

This clonotype was counted only a few times. The chain recombines TRBV6-1 with TRBJ2-7; D possibly matches TRBD1 or TRBD2 (5 bases each). The germline V gene encodes CDR1 MNHNS and CDR2 SASEGT. This CDR3 is 14 amino acids long. The ends were cut back, 6 bases at V and 4 bases at J, with 16 bases in the middle. The CDR3 coding sequence is TGTGCCAGCAGGATCGCAGGGAGCTTTTACGAGCAGTACTTC. This encodes CASRIAGSFYEQYF.

This clonotype was seen many times. The chain carries TRBV11-1 and TRBJ2-5; possibly TRBD1 for D (6 bases). The V and J ends lost 0 bases and 2 bases respectively, with 13 bases between them. Per germline, CDR1 SGHAT and CDR2 FQDESV (reference sequence). This CDR3 region has 16 residues. Here the CDR3 reads CASSLAVTGLQETQYF. The DNA for the CDR3 is TGTGCCAGCAGCTTAGCGGTAACAGGGCTTCAAGAGACCCAGTACTTC.

The chain employs TRBV27 and TRBJ1-1, with 9 bases identical to TRBD1. Germline CDR1 MNHEY, CDR2 SMNVEV (reference sequence). Trimming took 5 bases from V and 10 from J; bases not matched to a gene: 20. This CDR3 is built from 17 residues. CDR3 in DNA: TGTGCCAGCAGTGCCGGGACAGGGACTTTTGGTGGGGTAGGAGCTTTCTTT. This codes for CASSAGTGTFGGVGAFF.

The CDR3 here is CASSAGTASYEQYF. The CDR3, as DNA: TGTGCCAGCAGCGCCGGGACAGCCTCCTACGAGCAGTACTTC. The rearrangement links TRBV7-9 to TRBJ2-7; 7 nucleotides align to TRBD1. Trimming removed 5 bases from V and 0 bases from J; junction bases left unmatched: 4. Germline CDR1 SEHNR, CDR2 FQNEAQ (reference sequence). This CDR3 has 14 residues.

This rearrangement joins TRBV19 to TRBJ1-5; tentatively, D is TRBD1 (5 bases). The CDR3 runs 14 residues. CDR1 LNHDA and CDR2 SQIVND come from the germline V gene (reference sequence). The V and J ends lost 7 bases and 1 base respectively, with 11 bases between them. The CDR3 DNA reads TGTGCCAGTACCAGGGACGGAAGCAATCAGCCCCAGCATTTT. It is translated as CASTRDGSNQPQHF.

This clonotype has ten or more counts. The chain is built from TRBV12-3 or TRBV12-4 and TRBJ1-3; no clear D. CDR3 length: 15 residues. Trimming stripped 5 bases from V and 0 bases from J, with 11 bases between. The CDR3 coding sequence is TGTGCCAGCAGTAACCCCAGGAGCTCTGGAAACACCATATATTTT. Protein sequence: CASSNPRSSGNTIYF.

The V call is TRBV14, the J call TRBJ2-1; 9 bases map to TRBD2. CDR1 is SGHDN and CDR2 is FVKESK in the germline V gene. This CDR3 region has 15 residues. The J segment lost 9 bases and the V segment lost 0 bases, leaving 6 bases of the junction unmatched. CDR3 nucleotides: TGTGCCAGCAGCCAAGAGTTCCTACTAGCGGGTGAGCAGTTCTTC. Its translation: CASSQEFLLAGEQFF.

This clonotype was recorded a few times. Here the CDR3 DNA reads TGTGCCAGCAGCCCAAGCCCAGGGGTACATTATGGCTACACCTTC. As protein: CASSPSPGVHYGYTF. The chain links TRBV11-3 to TRBJ1-2, with D possibly being TRBD1 (6 bases). This CDR3 has 15 amino acids. Germline CDR1 is SGHNT and CDR2 is YENEEA. Deletions cut 5 bases from V and 5 bases from J, with 18 bases between.